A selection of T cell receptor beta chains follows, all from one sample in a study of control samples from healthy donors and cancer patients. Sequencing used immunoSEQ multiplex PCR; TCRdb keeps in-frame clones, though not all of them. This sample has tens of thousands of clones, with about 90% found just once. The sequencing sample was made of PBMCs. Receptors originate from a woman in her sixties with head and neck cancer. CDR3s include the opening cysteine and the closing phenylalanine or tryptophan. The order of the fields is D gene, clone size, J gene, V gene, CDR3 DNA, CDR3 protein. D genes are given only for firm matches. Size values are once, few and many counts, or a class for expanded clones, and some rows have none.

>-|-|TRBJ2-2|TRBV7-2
TGTGCCAGCAGCTCCCTGGGTGGGAGAAACACCGGGGAGCTGTTTTTT
CASSSLGGRNTGELFF
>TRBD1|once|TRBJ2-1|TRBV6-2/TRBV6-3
TGTGCCAGCAGCCGACCCGGGACAGGGGGCAGGAATGAGCAGTTCTTC
CASSRPGTGGRNEQFF
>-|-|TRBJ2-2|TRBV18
TGTGCCAGCTCACCAGACACCGGGGAGCTGTTTTTT
CASSPDTGELFF
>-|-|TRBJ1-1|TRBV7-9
TGTGCCAGCAGCTCGGGACGGACAAACACTGAAGCTTTCTTT
CASSSGRTNTEAFF
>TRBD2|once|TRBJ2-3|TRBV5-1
TGCGCCAGCAGCCTAACGACTAGCGGGAGTGCAGATACGCAGTATTTT
CASSLTTSGSADTQYF
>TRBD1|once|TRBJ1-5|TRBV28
TGTGCCAGCAGTGGGACAGGGGTTAGCAATCAGCCCCAGCATTTT
CASSGTGVSNQPQHF
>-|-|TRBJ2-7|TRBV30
TGTGCCTGGAGTGTCCGCTCCTACGAGCAGTACTTC
CAWSVRSYEQYF
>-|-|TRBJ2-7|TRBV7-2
TGTGCCAGCAGCAACCACCCCTCCTACGAGCAGTACTTC
CASSNHPSYEQYF
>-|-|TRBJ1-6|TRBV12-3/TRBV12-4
TGTGCCAGCAGTCCCTTCGGGGGCACCCTCCACTTT
CASSPFGGTLHF
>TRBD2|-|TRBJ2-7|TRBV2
TGTGCCAGCAGTGAATGGGGGGGTAGCGGCGAGCAGTACTTC
CASSEWGGSGEQYF
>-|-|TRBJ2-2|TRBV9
TGTGCCAGCAGAAAGGCCGGGGAGCTGTTTTTT
CASRKAGELFF
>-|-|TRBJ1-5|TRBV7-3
TGTGCCAGCAGCTTAACCAGAACACATCCCACAGGAAAATATAGCAATCAGCCCCAGCATTTT
CASSLTRTHPTGKYSNQPQHF
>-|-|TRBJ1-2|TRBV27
TGTGCCAGCAGTTTGATGGGAATCGGTGGCTACACCTTC
CASSLMGIGGYTF
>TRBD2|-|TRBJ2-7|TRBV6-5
TGTGCCAGCAGCCGACTAGCGGTTACCTACGAGCAGTACTTC
CASSRLAVTYEQYF
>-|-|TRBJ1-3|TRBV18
TGTGCCAGCTCACCACAGGGAGTTTCTGGAAACACCATATATTTT
CASSPQGVSGNTIYF
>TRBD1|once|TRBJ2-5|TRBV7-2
TGTGCCAGCAGCTCTCCGACAGGGGGATCTAGCTCGTACTTC
CASSSPTGGSSSYF
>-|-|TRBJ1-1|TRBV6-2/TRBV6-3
TGTGCCAGCAGCGAAACCTACATGAACACTGAAGCTTTCTTT
CASSETYMNTEAFF
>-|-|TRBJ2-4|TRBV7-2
TGTGCCAGCAGCTTAGTTCCGGGTTCTCTAGCCAAAAACATTCAGTACTTC
CASSLVPGSLAKNIQYF
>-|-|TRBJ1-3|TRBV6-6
TGTGCCAGCAGTTACGGTGGAGGGTTAGGGGACACCATATATTTT
CASSYGGGLGDTIYF
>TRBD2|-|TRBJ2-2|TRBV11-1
TGTGCCAGCAGCTCGGGACTATCCGGGGAGCTGTTTTTT
CASSSGLSGELFF
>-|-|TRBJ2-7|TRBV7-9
TGTGCCAGCAGCTTAACCGGGACCTACGAGCAGTACTTC
CASSLTGTYEQYF
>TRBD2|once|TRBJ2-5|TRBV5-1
TGCGCCAGCAGCTTGGATGTCGTGGGGGAGGGGACCCAGTACTTC
CASSLDVVGEGTQYF
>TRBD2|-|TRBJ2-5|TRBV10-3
TGTGCCATCAGTAACTTACTCGTCTATAGCGGGAGAGAGACCCAGTACTTC
CAISNLLVYSGRETQYF
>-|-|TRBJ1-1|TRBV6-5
TGTGCCAGCAGACCCACAGGGTTTCTCACTGAAGCTTTCTTT
CASRPTGFLTEAFF
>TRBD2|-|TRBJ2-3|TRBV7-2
TGTGCCAGCAGCTTAGTAGTAGCGGGAGCCACAGATACGCAGTATTTT
CASSLVVAGATDTQYF
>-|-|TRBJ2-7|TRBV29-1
TGCAGCGTTGAAGAACAGCGAGATGCTGGCGAGCAGTACTTC
CSVEEQRDAGEQYF
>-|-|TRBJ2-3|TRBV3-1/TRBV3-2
TGTGCCAGCTCACTCGCCGGGACAACAGATACGCAGTATTTT
CASSLAGTTDTQYF
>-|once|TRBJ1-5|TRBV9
TGTGCCAGCAGCGAGGGCCCGGGGAATCAGCCCCAGCATTTT
CASSEGPGNQPQHF
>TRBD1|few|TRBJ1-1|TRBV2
TGTGCCAGCAGTGGTAGACAGGGGGCTGAAGCTTTCTTT
CASSGRQGAEAFF
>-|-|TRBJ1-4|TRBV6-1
TGTGCCAGCAGTGAAGGACCGGCTAATGAAAAACTGTTTTTT
CASSEGPANEKLFF
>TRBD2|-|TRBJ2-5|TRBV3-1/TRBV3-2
TGTGCCAGCAGCCACCAAAGGAAAAGCGGGAGGGGAGAGACCCAGTACTTC
CASSHQRKSGRGETQYF
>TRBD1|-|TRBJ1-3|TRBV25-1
TGTGCCAGCAGTGATTGGGTGACAGGGGTCAACACCATATATTTT
CASSDWVTGVNTIYF
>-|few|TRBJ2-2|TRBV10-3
TGTGCCATCAGCGCCGGGGTAGGGGATAGCACCGGGGAGCTGTTTTTT
CAISAGVGDSTGELFF
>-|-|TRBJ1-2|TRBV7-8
TGTGCCAGCACCAAAGCAACAGCTTTAAACTATGGCTACACCTTC
CASTKATALNYGYTF
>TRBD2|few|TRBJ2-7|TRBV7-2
TGTGCCAGCAGCGACGGACTAGGCAACTCCTACGAGCAGTACTTC
CASSDGLGNSYEQYF
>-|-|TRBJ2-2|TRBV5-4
TGTGCCAGCAGCTTGGACACCGGGGAGCTGTTTTTT
CASSLDTGELFF
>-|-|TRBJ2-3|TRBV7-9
TGTGCCAGCAGCGCAGGGGGGGGCACAGATACGCAGTATTTT
CASSAGGGTDTQYF
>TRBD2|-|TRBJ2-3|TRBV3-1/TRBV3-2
TGTGCCAGCAGCGGCCACAGACTAGCGGGAACAGATACGCAGTATTTT
CASSGHRLAGTDTQYF
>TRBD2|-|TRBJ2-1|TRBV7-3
TGTGCCAGCAGCCCGGGACTAGCGGGAGTAGGGGAGCAGTTCTTC
CASSPGLAGVGEQFF
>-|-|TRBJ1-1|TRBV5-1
TGCGCCAGCAGCTTGGTTGGATCCACTGAAGCTTTCTTT
CASSLVGSTEAFF
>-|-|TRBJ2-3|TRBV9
TGTGCCAGCAGCCCCCGAGGCGGACCCACAGATACGCAGTATTTT
CASSPRGGPTDTQYF
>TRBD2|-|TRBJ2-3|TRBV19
TGTGCCAGTAGCCCTAGCGGGAGGTCAGATACGCAGTATTTT
CASSPSGRSDTQYF
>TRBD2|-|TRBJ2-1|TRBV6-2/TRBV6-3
TGTGCCAGCAGTAATCTAGCGGGAGGACACAATGAGCAGTTCTTC
CASSNLAGGHNEQFF
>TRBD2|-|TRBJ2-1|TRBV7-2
TGTGCCAGCAGCACAATGAAGGCCGGGACTATTGGACGGGGGTTCTTC
CASSTMKAGTIGRGFF
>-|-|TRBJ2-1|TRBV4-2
TGTGCCAGCAGCCAAGGAGTCGGGGGAATGTACAATGAGCAGTTCTTC
CASSQGVGGMYNEQFF
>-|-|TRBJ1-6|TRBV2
TGTGCCAGCAGTGAAGCTGGGACTGGTAATTCACCCCTCCACTTT
CASSEAGTGNSPLHF
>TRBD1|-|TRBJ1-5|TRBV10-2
TGCGCCAGCAACCCCGGGACAGGGAATTTTAAGCCCCAGCATTTT
CASNPGTGNFKPQHF
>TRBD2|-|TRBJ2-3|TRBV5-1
TGCGCCAGCAGCTTGGTCCTAGCGGTTAATACGGTGGATACGCAGTATTTT
CASSLVLAVNTVDTQYF
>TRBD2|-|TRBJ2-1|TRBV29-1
TGCAGCGTTGAGATCGGGACTAGCGGGATTCAGTTCTTC
CSVEIGTSGIQFF
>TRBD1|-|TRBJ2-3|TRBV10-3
TGTGCCATCAGTGAGAACACAGGGGTAGGAGATACGCAGTATTTT
CAISENTGVGDTQYF
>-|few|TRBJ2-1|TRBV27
TGTGCCAGCAGTTTTAGCCGACAGGAACTACACAATGAGCAGTTCTTC
CASSFSRQELHNEQFF
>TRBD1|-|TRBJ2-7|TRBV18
TGTGCCAGCTCACCAACCGGGACAGGGGTCTACGAGCAGTACTTC
CASSPTGTGVYEQYF
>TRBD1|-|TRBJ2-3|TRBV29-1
TGCAGCGTTGCGCACAGGGGCCCGGAGTATTTT
CSVAHRGPEYF
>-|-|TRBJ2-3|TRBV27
TGTGCCAGCAGTTCCCGGAGCCCAGATACGCAGTATTTT
CASSSRSPDTQYF
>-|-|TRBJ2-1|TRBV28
TGTGCCAGCAAACAGCCAGGTCTCTCCTACAATGAGCAGTTCTTC
CASKQPGLSYNEQFF
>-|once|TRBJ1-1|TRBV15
TGTGCCACCAGCAGAGTAGGAGGGAACACTGAAGCTTTCTTT
CATSRVGGNTEAFF
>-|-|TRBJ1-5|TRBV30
TGTGCCTGGAGTGAAGGGGACTTTCTCAATCAGCCCCAGCATTTT
CAWSEGDFLNQPQHF
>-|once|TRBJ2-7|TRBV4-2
TGTGCCAGCAGCCAAGAGTGGTCCACATACGAGCAGTACTTC
CASSQEWSTYEQYF
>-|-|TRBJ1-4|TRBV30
TGTGCCTGGACCACCCAGCCCAGGGCAACTAATGAAAAACTGTTTTTT
CAWTTQPRATNEKLFF